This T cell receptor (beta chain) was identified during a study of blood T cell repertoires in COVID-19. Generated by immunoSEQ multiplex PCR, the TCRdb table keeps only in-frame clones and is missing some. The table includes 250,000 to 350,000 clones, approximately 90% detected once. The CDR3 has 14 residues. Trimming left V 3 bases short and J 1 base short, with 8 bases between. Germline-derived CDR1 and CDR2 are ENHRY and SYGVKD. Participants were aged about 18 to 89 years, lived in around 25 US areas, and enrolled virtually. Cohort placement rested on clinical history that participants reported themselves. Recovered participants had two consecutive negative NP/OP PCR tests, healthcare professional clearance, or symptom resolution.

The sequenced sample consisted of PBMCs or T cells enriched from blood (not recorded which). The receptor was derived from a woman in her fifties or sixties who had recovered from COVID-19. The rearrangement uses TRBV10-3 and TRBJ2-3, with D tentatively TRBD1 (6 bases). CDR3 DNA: TGTGCCATCAGTGAAGCAGGGGGCACAGATACGCAGTATTTT. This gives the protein CAISEAGGTDTQYF.